The 7 T cell receptor beta chains below all came from one sample that was sequenced in a study of identical twins. TCRdb reprocessed the 5' RACE reads with MiXCR, giving one entry per CDR3 protein. This table holds under 900,000 distinct CDR3 sequences, about 12% found once. The sample was also reused in another study, on yellow fever vaccine responses in identical twins.

What was sequenced was PBMCs. Source of these receptors: a woman in her late teens or twenties in good health.

This clonotype was detected ten times or more. The V call is TRBV7-9, the J call TRBJ2-1; D is uncertain. The CDR3 is made up of 11 amino acids. CDR1 is SEHNR, CDR2 FQNEAQ, per germline (reference sequence). Between the trimmed V and J ends, which lost 4 bases and 7 bases, there was a span of 5 bases. DNA of the CDR3: TGTGCCAGCAGCTCCTTTAATGAGCAGTTCTTC. This codes for CASSSFNEQFF.

The V gene is TRBV9, the J gene TRBJ2-2; possible D gene TRBD1, 7 bases. CDR1 and CDR2 from the germline V gene are SGDLS and YYNGEE. The length of the CDR3 is 17 residues. The V and J ends lost 5 bases and 5 bases respectively, with 22 bases between them. The CDR3 is CASSSPLRAGGTGELFF. CDR3 DNA sequence: TGTGCCAGCAGTTCCCCCCTACGTGCAGGGGGGACCGGGGAGCTGTTTTTT.

The chain carries TRBV2 and TRBJ2-3, with D possibly being TRBD2 (6 bases). V dropped 3 bases and J dropped 4 bases, with 8 bases sitting between them. This CDR3 has 13 amino acids. Germline V CDR1 and CDR2: SNHLY, FYNNEI. DNA of the CDR3: TGTGCCAGCAGTGAGCGGGGCCCAGATACGCAGTATTTT. Protein sequence: CASSERGPDTQYF. The whole variable domain, filled in from reference TRBV2 and TRBJ2-3, reads EPEVTQTPSHQVTQMGQEVILRCVPISNHLYFYWYRQILGQKVEFLVSFYNNEISEKSEIFDDQFSVERPDGSNFTLKIRSTKLEDSAMYFCASSERGPDTQYFGPGTRLTVL.

V and J are TRBV3-1 and TRBJ2-5; D is unclear. This CDR3 has 14 residues. Germline assignment: CDR1 LGHDT and CDR2 YNNKEL (reference sequence). V was trimmed by 1 base and J by 4 bases, leaving 10 bases between them. The CDR3 sequence: CASSQGGGVETQYF. The DNA of the CDR3 is TGTGCCAGCAGCCAAGGGGGTGGGGTAGAGACCCAGTACTTC.

This clonotype came up many times. The V gene is TRBV12-3 or TRBV12-4, the J gene TRBJ2-3; 7 bases are shared with TRBD2. The length of the CDR3 is 13 residues. Unmatched junction bases numbered 0, after V lost 5 bases and J lost 1 base. The CDR3: CASSTSGTDTQYF. In DNA, the CDR3 is TGTGCCAGCAGTACTAGCGGCACAGATACGCAGTATTTT.

The sample holds many counts of this clonotype. J is TRBJ2-7 and V is TRBV13; 12 bases are shared with TRBD2. The CDR3 consists of 15 residues. V shed 4 bases and J 2 bases; nucleotides not matched to a gene: 3. The germline CDR1 and CDR2 sequences are PRHDT and FYEKMQ (reference sequence). The CDR3 loop is CASSSWTSGTYEQYF. In nucleotides, the CDR3 is TGTGCCAGCAGCTCATGGACTAGCGGGACCTACGAGCAGTACTTC.

The chain uses TRBV20-1 and TRBJ2-7, with TRBD2 identical over 12 bases. Germline CDR1 is DFQATT and CDR2 is SNEGSKA (reference sequence). The J segment lost 2 bases and the V segment lost 5 bases, leaving 7 bases of the junction unmatched. The CDR3 consists of 15 residues. CDR3 in amino acids: CSAARTSGATYEQYF. The CDR3 DNA sequence: TGCAGTGCTGCCCGGACTAGCGGGGCGACCTACGAGCAGTACTTC.